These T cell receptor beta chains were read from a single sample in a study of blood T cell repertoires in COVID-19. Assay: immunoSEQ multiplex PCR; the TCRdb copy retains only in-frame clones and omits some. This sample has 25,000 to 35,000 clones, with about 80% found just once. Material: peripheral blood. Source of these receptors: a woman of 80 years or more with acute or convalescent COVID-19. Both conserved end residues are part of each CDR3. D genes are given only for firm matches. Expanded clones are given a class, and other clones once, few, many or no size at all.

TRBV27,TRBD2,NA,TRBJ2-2,TGTGCCAGCAGATCTAGCGGGAGGTCTGGCGGGGAGCTGTTTTTT,CASRSSGRSGGELFF
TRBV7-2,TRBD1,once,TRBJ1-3,TGTGCCAGCAGCTCTCAAACAGGGGACCGAAACACCATATATTTT,CASSSQTGDRNTIYF
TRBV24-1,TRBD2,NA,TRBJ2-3,TGTGCCACCAGTACTAGCGGGAGGGGGAGGATCGTAGATACGCAGTATTTT,CATSTSGRGRIVDTQYF
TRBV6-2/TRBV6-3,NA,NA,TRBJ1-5,TGTGCCAGCAGTTACCCCGGTGGGCCCCAGCATTTT,CASSYPGGPQHF
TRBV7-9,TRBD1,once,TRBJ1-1,TGTGCCAGCAGCTTGGGACAGTTGAACACTGAAGCTTTCTTT,CASSLGQLNTEAFF
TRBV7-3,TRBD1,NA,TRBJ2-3,TGTGCCAGCAGCCCCCTGGGACAGAGCACAGATACGCAGTATTTT,CASSPLGQSTDTQYF
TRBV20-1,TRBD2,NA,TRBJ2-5,TGCAGTGCTAGTGTAACTAGCGGGGCGGGAGAGACCCAGTACTTC,CSASVTSGAGETQYF
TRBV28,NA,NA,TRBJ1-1,TGTGCCAGCAGTGAGCTAGACGAAGCTTTCTTT,CASSELDEAFF
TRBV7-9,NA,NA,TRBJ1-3,TGTGCCAGCAGCTTAGGGACAGCGTCTGGGGGAGGAAACACCATATATTTT,CASSLGTASGGGNTIYF
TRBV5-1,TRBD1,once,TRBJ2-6,TGCGCCAGCAGCCCCGGACAGGAATCTGGGGCCAACGTCCTGACTTTC,CASSPGQESGANVLTF
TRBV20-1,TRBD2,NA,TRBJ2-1,TGCAGTGCTAGTGGCGGGGGGATCTCCTACAATGAGCAGTTCTTC,CSASGGGISYNEQFF
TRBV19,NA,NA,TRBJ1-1,TGTGCCAGTAGCAATAACAGGAACACTGAAGCTTTCTTT,CASSNNRNTEAFF
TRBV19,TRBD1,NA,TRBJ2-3,TGTGCCAGTAGCCAGGGGGCGGTGACAGATACGCAGTATTTT,CASSQGAVTDTQYF
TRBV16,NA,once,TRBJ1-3,TGTGCCAGCAGCGAGTACAGCGGTTTCTCTGGAAACACCATATATTTT,CASSEYSGFSGNTIYF
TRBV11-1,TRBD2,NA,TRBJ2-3,TGTGCCAGCAGCTCATCGGTAGGGAGGGCAGATACGCAGTATTTT,CASSSSVGRADTQYF
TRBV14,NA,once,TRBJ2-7,TGTGCCAGCAGCCATGACAGTTCCTACGAGCAGTACTTC,CASSHDSSYEQYF
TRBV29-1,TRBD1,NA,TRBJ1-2,TGCAGCGTTGAAGCCGGGACAGGGTTCTATGGCTACACCTTC,CSVEAGTGFYGYTF
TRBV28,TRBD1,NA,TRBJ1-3,TGTGCCAGCAGTTTGGACCCGGGACAGGGCTCTGGAAACACCATATATTTT,CASSLDPGQGSGNTIYF
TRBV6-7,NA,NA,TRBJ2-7,TGTGCCAGCAGTTACTCGAGGGCTAGGTGGGAGCAGTACTTC,CASSYSRARWEQYF
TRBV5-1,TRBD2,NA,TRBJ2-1,TGCGCCAGCAGCGCTGGTGGAGGGCCGGGGGGCAATGAGCAGTTCTTC,CASSAGGGPGGNEQFF
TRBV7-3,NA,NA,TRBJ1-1,TGTGCCAGCAGCTCACGTATAGGTGGGAGGGATGGGGCTTTCTTT,CASSSRIGGRDGAFF
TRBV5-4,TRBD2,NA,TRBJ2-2,TGTGCCAGCAGCCCCTCGACTAGCGGGAGGGCCGGCGGGGAGCTGTTTTTT,CASSPSTSGRAGGELFF
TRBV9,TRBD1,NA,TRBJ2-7,TGTGCCAGCAGCGTAGGACAGGGGGACGTCTACGAGCAGTACTTC,CASSVGQGDVYEQYF
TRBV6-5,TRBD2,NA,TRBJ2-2,TGTGCCAGCAGTTCGCGGGAGGACACCGGGGAGCTGTTTTTT,CASSSREDTGELFF
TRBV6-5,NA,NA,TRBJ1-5,TGTGCCAGCAGTACGGGGGGGCTTGGGCAGCCCCAGCATTTT,CASSTGGLGQPQHF
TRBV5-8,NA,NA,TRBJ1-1,TGTGCCAGCAGCTCAGGACAGACATTAATGAACACTGAAGCTTTCTTT,CASSSGQTLMNTEAFF